This paragraph reports one T cell receptor beta chain. Its antigen remains unidentified. Base qualities are not provided; no much larger clone lies one nucleotide away. All DNA extracted from each sorted CD8+ T cell subset was loaded into the assay. TCR beta CDR3 sequences were amplified from genomic DNA with the immunoSEQ TCRb Assay kit following manufacturer instructions. The KAPA Library Quantification Kit for Illumina platforms was used to quantify the pooled libraries by qPCR. Pooled libraries were sequenced on an Illumina NextSeq 500, clustered at about 0.55-1.1 pM. The authors processed their data as follows. TCR data were analyzed with immunoSEQ ANALYZER and the R LymphoSeq package. A rearrangement efficiency score was calculated as productive divided by the sum of productive and non-productive CDR3 sequences. Clonality was measured with the Gini coefficient and diversity with the Renyi index at alpha=1, compared pairwise between timepoints within each patient. Clonal relatedness, based on an edit distance of 3, and repertoire similarity, based on the Bhattacharyya coefficient, were both computed in LymphoSeq. Linear discriminant analysis on week-3 changes in clonality and diversity was built with the R MASS and caret packages to classify response. TCRdb provides this immuneACCESS table in a form limited to in-frame rearrangements. Some clones are lacking; in checked studies, under half of them reflect an unresolved V gene, and why the rest are absent is not known. D and trimming were read from the DNA, whereas the V and J calls and clone size are those reported in that table. For this sample the table gives around 12,000 clones, of which around 91% were detected only once. Approximately 0.19% of the sample is held by the ten biggest clonotypes.

The record originates from a study of blood T cell dynamics during melanoma immunotherapy (dated by TCRdb to the early 2020s). Study-wide context: Patients had metastatic melanoma and received first-line pembrolizumab or nivolumab plus ipilimumab as standard of care in the United Kingdom. To find early correlates of response, the study profiled the peripheral T cell receptor repertoires of patients with metastatic melanoma both before and after one cycle of checkpoint inhibitor therapy. Consecutive patients formed a training cohort, and a further independent group of patients from the same centre was pooled into an external validation set.

Overall study outcomes, separate from this receptor: Whether the T cell clones driving repertoire changes were melanoma-specific or reflected general immune activation could not be determined in the study. Of the sorted CD8+ subsets, TIE cells had both the greatest clonality and the greatest similarity to cfDNA CDR3 sequences, which suggests active turnover converging on dominant clones. The relatively small sample size was acknowledged as something that could potentially limit how far the results can be generalized.

The time point label of this sample denotes: week 3, after first cycle of checkpoint inhibitor. Blood samples were taken before treatment (T0) and at week 3 (W3), following the first cycle of checkpoint blockade. Except for a couple of patients with rapid clinical progression, response was assessed 12 weeks after the first infusion by RECIST 1.1; disease control meant complete response, partial response or stable disease. Patients with prior systemic cancer treatment, concomitant immunosuppressant therapy or synchronous other active malignancies were excluded. In six patients, three with progression and three with disease control, sorted CD8+ memory and naive T cell subsets were sequenced at T0 and W3. Lymphoprep and SepMate tubes were used to isolate PBMC from blood, and red cell lysis was then performed. DNA from PBMC and sorted T cell subsets was extracted with QIAamp DNA Blood Mini kits. Before DNA extraction, CD8+ T cell subsets were live-sorted on a FACSAria III cytometer and then frozen. For flow cytometry, fresh PBMC were kept at 4 degrees C in PBS with 2% fetal bovine serum and analyzed within 24 hours.

The cysteine opens and the phenylalanine closes a CDR3 of 15 amino acids. The kept DNA is CDR3 alone, 45 bases in frame from the first base. CDR1 and CDR2 are drawn from the germline V gene (reference sequence): LNHDA, SQIVND. The rearrangement joined TRBV19 to TRBJ2-5; TRBD1 fits 7 bases in the junction. The J call is doubtful: the DNA matches TRBJ2-7 better. The sample consisted of effector memory CD8+ T cells from blood, taken from a patient treated with checkpoint blockade. This TCR derives from a human donor with melanoma. The CDR3 region: CASSITPGGTYEQYF. The DNA is as follows: TGTGCCAGTAGTATCACGCCAGGGGGTACCTACGAGCAGTACTTC.